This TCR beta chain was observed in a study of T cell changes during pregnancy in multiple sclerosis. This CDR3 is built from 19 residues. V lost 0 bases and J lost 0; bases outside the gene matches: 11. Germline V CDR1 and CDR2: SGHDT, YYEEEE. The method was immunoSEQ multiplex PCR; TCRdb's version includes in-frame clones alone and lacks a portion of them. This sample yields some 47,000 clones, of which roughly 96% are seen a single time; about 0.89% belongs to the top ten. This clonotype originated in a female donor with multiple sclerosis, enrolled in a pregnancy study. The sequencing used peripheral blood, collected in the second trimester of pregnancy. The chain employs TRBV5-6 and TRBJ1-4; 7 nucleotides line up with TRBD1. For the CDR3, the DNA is TGTGCCAGCAGCTTGGCTGGGACAGCGGTTCGATCAACTAATGAAAAACTGTTTTTT. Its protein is CASSLAGTAVRSTNEKLFF.